The 12 T cell receptor beta chains listed next were all sequenced from one sample in a study of OX40 agonist ivuxolimab in advanced cancers. The table came from immunoSEQ multiplex PCR; TCRdb's copy has only in-frame clones and leaves some out. In the table there are 55,000 to 75,000 clones, about 82% of which are singletons. This sample comprised CD4+ or CD8+ T cells sorted from blood, obtained in a trial of the OX40 agonist ivuxolimab. The receptors were gathered from an adult with an advanced solid tumor such as melanoma, head and neck, liver or kidney cancer.

The chain recombines TRBV19 with TRBJ1-1; 9 bases are shared with TRBD1. CDR1 is LNHDA, CDR2 SQIVND, per germline (reference sequence). CDR3 size: 13 residues. After removal of 6 bases from V and 7 bases from J, the junction contained 6 bases not matched to a gene. CDR3 protein: CASRPRQGVEAFF. The CDR3 DNA is TGTGCCAGTAGACCCCGACAGGGGGTTGAAGCTTTCTTT. Supplemented by reference TRBV19 and TRBJ1-1, the full variable domain reads DGGITQSPKYLFRKEGQNVTLSCEQNLNHDAMYWYRQDPGQGLRLIYYSQIVNDFQKGDIAEGYSVSREKKESFPLTVTSAQKNPTAFYLCASRPRQGVEAFFGQGTRLTVV.

The chain uses TRBV5-8 and TRBJ1-2; D perhaps matches TRBD1 (6 bases). With 1 base removed from V and 4 bases from J, the gap between germline ends came to 11 bases. The CDR3 has 14 amino acids. Germline V gives CDR1 SGHTS, CDR2 YDEGEE. The CDR3 sequence is CASSLRGVSYGYTF. CDR3 in DNA: TGTGCCAGCAGCTTGAGGGGGGTCAGCTATGGCTACACCTTC. The variable domain in full, with the rest retrieved from reference TRBV5-8 and TRBJ1-2, is EAGVTQSPTHLIKTRGQQATLRCSPISGHTSVYWYQQALGLGLQFLLWYDEGEERNRGNFPPRFSGRQFPNYSSELNVNALELEDSALYLCASSLRGVSYGYTFGSGTRLTVV.

The V call is TRBV10-2, the J call TRBJ2-7, with 8 nucleotides matching TRBD1. The ends lost 0 bases at V and 1 base at J; junction bases unmatched: 8. In germline, CDR1 is WSHSY, CDR2 SAAADI. The CDR3 contains 17 residues. CDR3 sequence: CASSESGIGTGSYEQYF. CDR3 coding DNA: TGCGCCAGCAGTGAGTCGGGAATCGGGACAGGATCCTACGAGCAGTACTTC.

This rearrangement joins TRBV4-1 to TRBJ1-1; the D is unclear. V was pared by 1 base and J by 1 base, with 10 bases between. Germline assignment: CDR1 MGHRA and CDR2 YSYEKL. This CDR3 has 15 amino acids. In nucleotides, the CDR3 is TGCGCCAGCAGCCAAGTGCCCCTCTCGAACACTGAAGCTTTCTTT. Translating it yields CASSQVPLSNTEAFF.

The chain recombines TRBV5-8 with TRBJ2-3; the D gene could be TRBD1 or TRBD2 (6 bases each). The CDR3 sequence is 15 residues long. The V end was cut by 4 bases, the J end by 2 bases, with 14 bases between. Germline-derived CDR1 and CDR2 are SGHTS and YDEGEE. CDR3: CASSRRGALTDTQYF. The CDR3 DNA is TGTGCCAGCAGCCGGAGGGGGGCTCTCACAGATACGCAGTATTTT. Full variable domain (missing parts from reference TRBV5-8 and TRBJ2-3): EAGVTQSPTHLIKTRGQQATLRCSPISGHTSVYWYQQALGLGLQFLLWYDEGEERNRGNFPPRFSGRQFPNYSSELNVNALELEDSALYLCASSRRGALTDTQYFGPGTRLTVL.

The chain combines TRBV5-4 with TRBJ2-5; D remains ambiguous. V lost 2 bases and J 5 bases, leaving 13 bases between the germline ends. Germline lookup yields CDR1 SGHNT and CDR2 YYREEE (reference sequence). CDR3 length: 14 residues. The CDR3 DNA follows: TGTGCCAGCAGCTTAGGCACATGGTCTGAGACCCAGTACTTC. Protein product: CASSLGTWSETQYF. Combining the CDR3 with reference TRBV5-4 and TRBJ2-5 gives the whole variable domain ETGVTQSPTHLIKTRGQQVTLRCSSQSGHNTVSWYQQALGQGPQFIFQYYREEENGRGNFPPRFSGLQFPNYSSELNVNALELDDSALYLCASSLGTWSETQYFGPGTRLLVL.

The V and J genes are TRBV5-1 and TRBJ1-2; D not certain. Trimming left V 0 bases short and J 4 bases short, with 13 bases between. Per the germline V gene, CDR1 is SGHRS and CDR2 is YFSETQ. CDR3 length: 15 amino acids. The CDR3 here is CASSLEDLGSYGYTF. DNA for the CDR3: TGCGCCAGCAGCTTGGAGGACCTTGGCAGCTATGGCTACACCTTC. Full variable domain (missing parts from reference TRBV5-1 and TRBJ1-2): KAGVTQTPRYLIKTRGQQVTLSCSPISGHRSVSWYQQTPGQGLQFLFEYFSETQRNKGNFPGRFSGRQFSNSRSEMNVSTLELGDSALYLCASSLEDLGSYGYTFGSGTRLTVV.

The chain is built from TRBV5-4 and TRBJ1-6; D remains ambiguous. From germline, CDR1 is SGHNT and CDR2 YYREEE (reference sequence). The CDR3 is 17 amino acids. Trimming cost V 0 bases and J 10 bases, with 20 bases left between them. For the CDR3, the DNA is TGTGCCAGCAGCTTGGCCACAACTCCTATTCGGCAATCACCCCTCCACTTT. Protein product: CASSLATTPIRQSPLHF.

V gene TRBV6-1 combines with J gene TRBJ1-5; 7 bases fit TRBD1. The junction had 6 bases not matched to a gene; V was cut back by 6 bases and J by 4 bases. The CDR3 loop spans 14 amino acids. Germline lookup yields CDR1 MNHNS and CDR2 SASEGT. The CDR3 region has the DNA TGTGCCAGCAGACCGGGACAGAGTAATCAGCCCCAGCATTTT. Its protein product is CASRPGQSNQPQHF.

This clone was picked up a small number of times. This sequence joins TRBV27 and TRBJ1-2; tentatively, D is TRBD1 (6 bases). From germline, CDR1 is MNHEY and CDR2 SMNVEV (reference sequence). Between the trimmed V and J ends, which lost 8 bases and 4 bases, there was a span of 14 bases. This CDR3 region has 13 residues. CDR3 sequence: CASWGTRGYGYTF. The CDR3 DNA reads TGTGCCAGCTGGGGGACAAGGGGCTATGGCTACACCTTC.

The J gene is TRBJ2-7, the V gene TRBV2, with 9 bases identical to TRBD2. V shed 9 bases and J 4 bases; nucleotides not matched to a gene: 7. CDR3 length: 13 amino acids. Germline values: CDR1 SNHLY, CDR2 FYNNEI. The CDR3 region is CASFSGSRYEQYF. Here the CDR3 DNA reads TGTGCCAGTTTTAGCGGGAGTAGATACGAGCAGTACTTC.

The V call is TRBV13, the J call TRBJ1-1; D not resolved. The germline V gene encodes CDR1 PRHDT and CDR2 FYEKMQ (reference sequence). V lost 2 bases to trimming and J lost 0 bases, with 4 bases between them. CDR3 length equals 13 residues. The CDR3 nucleotides are TGTGCCAGCAGCTTATCGGTGAACACTGAAGCTTTCTTT. Its translation: CASSLSVNTEAFF.